This entry lists 28 T cell receptor beta chains sequenced from one sample in a study of blood T cell repertoires in COVID-19. Profiled with immunoSEQ multiplex PCR; TCRdb holds only in-frame clones, not every one. This repertoire shows approximately 82,000 clones, around 88% found once; its top ten account for about 15%. The sequencing input was peripheral blood. The receptors derive from a woman aged 55-69 years with acute or convalescent COVID-19.

There are a few counts of this clone. This rearrangement joins TRBV11-2 to TRBJ2-1; weak D call: TRBD2 (6 bases). V lost 6 bases and J 10 bases, leaving 16 bases between the germline ends. CDR3 length equals 13 residues. Per germline, CDR1 SGHAT and CDR2 FQNNGV. The CDR3 DNA sequence: TGTGCCAGCAGTTCTCTAGCGTCGGGGGAGCAGTTCTTC. Amino acids: CASSSLASGEQFF.

The chain links TRBV19 to TRBJ2-7; 8 bases are a match to TRBD2. The germline V gene encodes CDR1 LNHDA and CDR2 SQIVND (reference sequence). CDR3 size: 15 residues. Trimming took 8 bases from V and 0 from J; bases not matched to a gene: 9. The CDR3 spells CASRGGKGFSYEQYF. In nucleotides, the CDR3 is TGTGCCAGTCGGGGGGGAAAGGGATTCTCCTACGAGCAGTACTTC.

CDR3 residues: CASSQGGDREQFF. The CDR3 bases are TGTGCCAGCAGCCAGGGGGGCGACAGGGAGCAGTTCTTC. J is TRBJ2-1 and V is TRBV6-5; tentative D call: TRBD1 (7 bases). The V end lost 6 bases, the J end lost 10 bases, and 16 bases lay between the germline ends. The CDR3 has 13 amino acids. From germline, CDR1 is MNHEY and CDR2 SVGAGI.

This chain links TRBV10-3 with TRBJ2-1; 12 bases agree with TRBD2. The CDR3 is 14 amino acids. V lost 11 bases and J lost 2; bases outside the gene matches: 4. CDR1 ENHRY and CDR2 SYGVKD come from the germline V gene. CDR3 sequence: CASGLAGPYNEQFF. CDR3 DNA sequence: TGTGCCTCCGGACTAGCGGGACCCTACAATGAGCAGTTCTTC.

The chain couples TRBV4-2 to TRBJ2-7; 9 nucleotides line up with TRBD2. Germline CDR1 and CDR2: LGHNA and YNFKEQ. This CDR3 has 16 amino acids. The J segment lost 0 bases and the V segment lost 0 bases, leaving 3 bases of the junction unmatched. In DNA, the CDR3 is TGTGCCAGCAGCCAAGATAGCGGGGGCCCCTCCTACGAGCAGTACTTC. Its protein product is CASSQDSGGPSYEQYF.

The chain has TRBV6-5 and TRBJ1-2; D remains unclear. Per germline, CDR1 MNHEY and CDR2 SVGAGI. This CDR3 comprises 14 residues. V lost 4 bases, J lost 8 bases, and 17 bases lay in between. The CDR3 DNA is TGTGCCAGCAGTTCCCCCTTAAAGAGTCGGGGCTACACCTTC. Its translation: CASSSPLKSRGYTF.

The sample holds a few counts of this clone. V and J are TRBV27 and TRBJ2-1; D might be TRBD2 (6 bases). The CDR3 runs to 15 residues. Trimming cost V 4 bases and J 5 bases, with 15 bases left between them. Germline assignment: CDR1 MNHEY and CDR2 SMNVEV (reference sequence). In DNA, the CDR3 is TGTGCCAGCAGTTCAGCGGGTTCCTACAACAATGAGCAGTTCTTC. Translating it yields CASSSAGSYNNEQFF.

The J gene is TRBJ1-6, the V gene TRBV2; 10 nucleotides line up with TRBD1. The CDR3 covers 14 residues. J gave up 6 bases and V 6 bases, and 2 bases lay outside the gene matches. CDR1 is SNHLY and CDR2 is FYNNEI in the germline V gene. CDR3 in amino acids: CASRGDRGNSPLHF. The DNA for the CDR3 is TGTGCCAGCAGGGGGGACAGGGGTAATTCACCCCTCCACTTT.

This chain uses TRBV11-3 with TRBJ2-2, with TRBD1 matching 8 bases. Germline CDR1 is SGHNT and CDR2 is YENEEA. CDR3 length equals 14 residues. The V and J ends lost 4 bases and 8 bases, in that order; junction bases with no gene match: 6. The chain's CDR3 is CASSSGGTEGELFF. CDR3 sequence (DNA): TGTGCCAGCAGCTCAGGGGGCACGGAGGGGGAGCTGTTTTTT.

This clone was counted only a few times. V and J are TRBV5-5 and TRBJ1-2; possibly TRBD1 for D (6 bases). Germline V gives CDR1 SGHKS, CDR2 YYEKEE (reference sequence). The CDR3 contains 16 residues. V lost 0 bases and J 5 bases, leaving 17 bases between the germline ends. The CDR3 spells CASSLAGQPGRYGYTF. In DNA form, the CDR3 reads TGTGCCAGCAGCTTGGCCGGACAGCCCGGGAGGTATGGCTACACCTTC.

This sequence joins TRBV4-1 and TRBJ1-2, with no clear D. The CDR3 has 14 amino acids. V was trimmed by 4 bases and J by 2 bases, leaving 11 bases between them. Germline V CDR1 and CDR2: MGHRA, YSYEKL. The DNA of the CDR3 is TGCGCCAGCAGCCTCCTTCAGGTAAACTATGGCTACACCTTC. Protein product: CASSLLQVNYGYTF.

The genes are TRBV11-3 and TRBJ2-5, with TRBD2 as a possible D gene (6 bases). This CDR3 is 15 amino acids long. The germline gives CDR1 SGHNT, CDR2 YENEEA. Trimming removed 3 bases from V and 4 bases from J, with 15 bases in between. The CDR3 here is CASSLYSGGGETQYF. The CDR3 nucleotides read TGTGCCAGCAGCTTGTATAGTGGGGGAGGAGAGACCCAGTACTTC. Based on the CDR3 plus reference TRBV11-3 and TRBJ2-5, the full variable domain is EAGVVQSPRYKIIEKKQPVAFWCNPISGHNTLYWYLQNLGQGPELLIRYENEEAVDDSQLPKDRFSAERLKGVDSTLKIQPAELGDSAVYLCASSLYSGGGETQYFGPGTRLLVL.

The V call is TRBV7-2, the J call TRBJ2-7; tentative D call: TRBD1 (6 bases). The CDR3 loop spans 16 amino acids. The germline gives CDR1 SGHTA, CDR2 FQGNSA. The germline V and J ends were trimmed by 5 bases and 3 bases, with 20 bases remaining between them. The CDR3 DNA sequence: TGTGCCAGCAGCATCGCAGGGGCGGAGGAATTCTACGAGCAGTACTTC. Translating gives CASSIAGAEEFYEQYF.

In its sample, this clone was seen a few times. The chain carries TRBV5-3 and TRBJ2-7; no clear D. TRBV5-3 is recorded as an ORF, its role being uncertain. The germline V and J ends were trimmed by 1 base and 2 bases, with 10 bases remaining between them. This CDR3 comprises 14 residues. The chain's CDR3 is CARSLFPETYEQYF. The CDR3 DNA is TGTGCCAGAAGCTTGTTTCCGGAGACCTACGAGCAGTACTTC.

The chain uses TRBV24-1 and TRBJ2-3; D possibly corresponds to TRBD1 (6 bases). The length of the CDR3 is 17 residues. The germline V gene has CDR1 KGHDR and CDR2 SFDVKD. Trimming stripped 1 base from V and 0 bases from J, with 13 bases between. CDR3 protein: CATSDFWETGSTDTQYF. The CDR3 DNA reads TGTGCCACCAGTGATTTTTGGGAGACAGGTAGCACAGATACGCAGTATTTT.

CDR3 coding DNA: TGCGCCAGCAGCTTGGCCGTAGCAGTCACAGATACGCAGTATTTT. The encoded protein is CASSLAVAVTDTQYF. This rearrangement joins TRBV5-1 to TRBJ2-3; D call uncertain. Germline CDR1 SGHRS, CDR2 YFSETQ. The CDR3 runs 15 residues. The germline V and J ends were trimmed by 0 bases and 2 bases, with 10 bases remaining between them.

The chain links TRBV28 to TRBJ1-3; maybe TRBD1 (5 bases). Per the germline V gene, CDR1 is MDHEN and CDR2 is SYDVKM. Deletions cut 4 bases from V and 0 bases from J, with 19 bases between. The CDR3 length is 18 residues. The CDR3 is CASSSVAGTVLSGNTIYF. CDR3 DNA sequence: TGTGCCAGCAGTTCAGTCGCAGGGACTGTACTCTCTGGAAACACCATATATTTT.

This chain joins TRBV3-1 (or the pseudogene TRBV3-2) and TRBJ2-3; 8 positions agree with TRBD2. Germline CDR1 LGHDT, CDR2 YNNKEL (reference sequence). Trimming at V came to 8 bases and at J to 6 bases, leaving 13 bases not matched to a gene. This CDR3 comprises 15 residues. This CDR3 reads CASRPVAGNGDTQYF. CDR3 bases: TGTGCCAGCCGGCCAGTAGCGGGGAACGGGGATACGCAGTATTTT.

The V gene is TRBV5-1, the J gene TRBJ2-1; D not certain. This CDR3 comprises 15 residues. Germline CDR1 SGHRS, CDR2 YFSETQ. Trimming took off 0 bases at V and 0 bases at J, with 7 bases between the two ends. The CDR3 protein is CASSLGGSSYNEQFF. The CDR3 DNA reads TGCGCCAGCAGCTTGGGTGGTAGCTCCTACAATGAGCAGTTCTTC.

The genes are TRBV4-2 and TRBJ1-4; D may be TRBD1 (5 bases). V was pared by 3 bases and J by 6 bases, with 8 bases between. The CDR3 loop spans 13 amino acids. Germline lookup yields CDR1 LGHNA and CDR2 YNFKEQ. The CDR3 loop is CASSQGRDEKLFF. The DNA for the CDR3 is TGTGCCAGCAGCCAGGGCAGGGATGAAAAACTGTTTTTT.

V gene TRBV4-1 combines with J gene TRBJ1-2, with 12 bases aligning to TRBD1. With 2 bases clipped from V and 8 bases from J, the junction kept 6 bases outside the gene matches. The germline V gene encodes CDR1 MGHRA and CDR2 YSYEKL. The CDR3 runs 15 residues. CDR3 amino acids: CASSQTLGTGGGYTF. DNA of the CDR3: TGCGCCAGCAGCCAAACCCTCGGGACAGGGGGCGGCTACACCTTC.

CDR3 region: CASSGGRDHPYEQYF. The CDR3 nucleotides are TGTGCCAGCAGTGGGGGCCGGGACCATCCCTACGAGCAGTACTTC. This rearrangement joins TRBV9 to TRBJ2-7; perhaps TRBD1 as D (6 bases). Deletions cut 5 bases from V and 2 bases from J, with 17 bases between. CDR1 is SGDLS, CDR2 YYNGEE, per germline. The CDR3 consists of 15 residues.

The rearrangement uses TRBV19 and TRBJ1-1, with D unresolved. V lost 3 bases and J 5 bases, leaving 13 bases between the germline ends. The CDR3 is made up of 14 amino acids. The germline CDR1 and CDR2 sequences are LNHDA and SQIVND (reference sequence). CDR3 nucleotide sequence: TGTGCCAGTAGTATGCGGGCCTGGGGAACTGAAGCTTTCTTT. It specifies CASSMRAWGTEAFF.

The chain combines TRBV5-1 with TRBJ2-3, with TRBD1 as a possible D gene (6 bases). Trimming took off 4 bases at V and 2 bases at J, with 14 bases between the two ends. Per germline, CDR1 SGHRS and CDR2 YFSETQ. This CDR3 is 15 amino acids long. The CDR3 bases are TGCGCCAGCAGCCGCCGGGACACCTACACAGATACGCAGTATTTT. Translation: CASSRRDTYTDTQYF.

The V and J genes are TRBV7-6 and TRBJ2-1; 7 bases are a match to TRBD2. V was pared by 1 base and J by 6 bases, with 12 bases of the junction left unmatched. From germline, CDR1 is SGHVS and CDR2 FNYEAQ. The CDR3 has 17 residues. CDR3 sequence: CASSLVSGGIKSNEQFF. The CDR3 nucleotides are TGTGCCAGCAGCTTAGTCTCCGGGGGGATAAAATCCAATGAGCAGTTCTTC.

This rearrangement joins TRBV5-5 to TRBJ2-7, with 9 bases identical to TRBD1. Germline V gene data show CDR1 as SGHKS and CDR2 as YYEKEE (reference sequence). CDR3 length: 14 amino acids. V was clipped by 2 bases and J by 9 bases; unmatched bases: 9. Here the CDR3 reads CASSLAGQGKMQYF. The CDR3 DNA reads as TGTGCCAGCAGCTTAGCTGGACAGGGGAAGATGCAGTACTTC.

The V gene is TRBV5-1, the J gene TRBJ2-2; 7 bases align to TRBD2. The germline gives CDR1 SGHRS, CDR2 YFSETQ. CDR3 length: 16 residues. With 4 bases clipped from V and 2 bases from J, the junction kept 8 bases outside the gene matches. DNA for the CDR3: TGCGCCAGCAGCCCGGTGGTAGCGGGTAACACCGGGGAGCTGTTTTTT. The encoded protein is CASSPVVAGNTGELFF.

This clone came up once. V and J are TRBV3-1 (or the pseudogene TRBV3-2) and TRBJ1-2, with D perhaps matching TRBD1 (5 bases). V was trimmed by 1 base and J by 7 bases, leaving 16 bases between them. CDR1 and CDR2 from the germline V gene are LGHDT and YNNKEL (reference sequence). The CDR3 length is 15 residues. This CDR3 reads CASSQVTWGEAGYTF. In DNA, the CDR3 is TGTGCCAGCAGCCAAGTGACGTGGGGCGAGGCTGGCTACACCTTC.